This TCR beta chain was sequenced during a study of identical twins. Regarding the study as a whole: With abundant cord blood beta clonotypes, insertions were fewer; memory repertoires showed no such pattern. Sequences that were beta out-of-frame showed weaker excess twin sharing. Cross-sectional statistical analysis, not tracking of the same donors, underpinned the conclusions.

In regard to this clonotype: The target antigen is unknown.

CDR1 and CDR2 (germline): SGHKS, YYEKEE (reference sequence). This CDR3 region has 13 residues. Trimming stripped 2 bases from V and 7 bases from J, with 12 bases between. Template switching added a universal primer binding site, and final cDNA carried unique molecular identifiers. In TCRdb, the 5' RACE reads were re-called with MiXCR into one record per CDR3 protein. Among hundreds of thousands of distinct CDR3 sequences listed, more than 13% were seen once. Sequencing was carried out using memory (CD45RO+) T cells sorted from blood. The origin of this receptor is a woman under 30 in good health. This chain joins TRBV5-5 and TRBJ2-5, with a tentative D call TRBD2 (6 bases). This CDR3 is CASSLGGPGTQYF. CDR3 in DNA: TGTGCCAGCAGCTTAGGAGGGCCAGGGACCCAGTACTTC.